This TCR beta chain stems from a study of post-analysis software for immune sequencing data. Whole-study findings and limits: A handful of TRBV segments (TRBV5-6, TRBV5-1 and TRBV20-1 among them) occurred more frequently in patients than in controls.

Presence of unique molecular identifiers characterized the TCR beta cDNA libraries. TCRdb ran MiXCR on the PCR reads and lists one entry per CDR3 protein. The sample includes hundreds of thousands of distinct CDR3 sequences, roughly three fifths of them seen just once. Ten or more counts support this clonotype. Its antigen is currently unknown. V lost 8 bases, J lost 0 bases, and 12 bases lay in between. The CDR3 contains 14 residues. Looked up from germline, CDR1 is MRHNA and CDR2 is SNTAGT. The receptor was derived from a girl aged 2-15 years with multiple sclerosis. This chain uses TRBV6-4 with TRBJ2-3; D is undetermined. Sequencing was carried out using blood. The CDR3 DNA is TGTGCCAGCGGCGAAGGGCGCAGCACAGATACGCAGTATTTT. It specifies CASGEGRSTDTQYF.